This is a list of T cell receptor beta chains from one sample in a study of radiotherapy plus CTLA-4 blockade in lung cancer. The method was immunoSEQ multiplex PCR; TCRdb's version includes in-frame clones alone and lacks a portion of them. The sample lists roughly 53,000 clones; 65% to 80% were seen once. The sample in question was peripheral blood, obtained from a patient treated with radiotherapy plus ipilimumab. Source of these receptors: a human donor with non-small cell lung cancer who had a partial response to radiotherapy plus ipilimumab. Both conserved end residues are trimmed from each CDR3.

CDR3 protein: ASSEGLAGETQY
J gene: TRBJ2-5
V gene: TRBV2

CDR3 protein: ASSITGGSYEQY
J gene: TRBJ2-7
V gene: TRBV11-1

CDR3 protein: ASSLRDSSTDTQY
J gene: TRBJ2-3
V gene: TRBV5-1

CDR3 protein: SVELEWRTGRDEQF
J gene: TRBJ2-1
V gene: TRBV29-1

CDR3 protein: ASSLAWQGAGGYT
J gene: TRBJ1-2
V gene: TRBV7-2

CDR3 protein: ASKAGADTQY
J gene: TRBJ2-3
V gene: TRBV10-3

CDR3 protein: ASSFRDRVSYEQY
J gene: TRBJ2-7
V gene: TRBV11-2

CDR3 protein: TSTQKGHSNQPQH
J gene: TRBJ1-5
V gene: TRBV1

CDR3 protein: ASHWQGGQPQH
J gene: TRBJ1-5
V gene: TRBV19

CDR3 protein: ASSLGTGMGNQPQH
J gene: TRBJ1-5
V gene: TRBV5-1

CDR3 protein: ASSLGLSSGANVLT
J gene: TRBJ2-6
V gene: TRBV5-4

CDR3 protein: SVGYPGQGGPDTEAF
J gene: TRBJ1-1
V gene: TRBV29-1

CDR3 protein: AISEKEGQGRSDTQY
J gene: TRBJ2-3
V gene: TRBV10-3

CDR3 protein: AWSPGWEEKLF
J gene: TRBJ1-4
V gene: TRBV30

CDR3 protein: ASSEPDRVEKLF
J gene: TRBJ1-4
V gene: TRBV6-5

CDR3 protein: ASVGPTHGYT
J gene: TRBJ1-2
V gene: TRBV30

CDR3 protein: ASSLGGTSNQPQH
J gene: TRBJ1-5
V gene: TRBV7-2

CDR3 protein: ATCRGGYEQY
J gene: TRBJ2-7
V gene: TRBV28

CDR3 protein: ASSSLGRQEY
J gene: TRBJ2-5
V gene: TRBV7-6

CDR3 protein: ASSISWNQPQH
J gene: TRBJ1-5
V gene: TRBV19

CDR3 protein: ASRYEVDTGELF
J gene: TRBJ2-2
V gene: TRBV19

CDR3 protein: ASSELTSGGYEQY
J gene: -
V gene: TRBV25-1

CDR3 protein: ASSLGNEQF
J gene: TRBJ2-1
V gene: TRBV5-6

CDR3 protein: ASSLQGGNQPQH
J gene: TRBJ1-5
V gene: TRBV5-4

CDR3 protein: AISDSTGTPNEQF
J gene: TRBJ2-1
V gene: TRBV10-3

CDR3 protein: ASSPHGASGSTGELF
J gene: TRBJ2-2
V gene: TRBV11-3

CDR3 protein: ASSSGTFLLGYT
J gene: TRBJ1-2
V gene: TRBV28

CDR3 protein: ASRPTGVAEAF
J gene: TRBJ1-1
V gene: TRBV6-1

CDR3 protein: ASSVYRDGYT
J gene: TRBJ1-2
V gene: TRBV6-1

CDR3 protein: ASSVGISPHEQF
J gene: TRBJ2-1
V gene: TRBV9

CDR3 protein: ASSQDSDRYNEQF
J gene: TRBJ2-1
V gene: TRBV4-3

CDR3 protein: ASKETGAGNQPQH
J gene: TRBJ1-5
V gene: TRBV6-5

CDR3 protein: ASREQGATTYEQY
J gene: TRBJ2-7
V gene: TRBV6-1

CDR3 protein: ASSVTGGYTDTQY
J gene: TRBJ2-3
V gene: TRBV9

CDR3 protein: ASRAAGGTGELF
J gene: TRBJ2-2
V gene: TRBV10-2

CDR3 protein: ASSQDLTSGGAVIKNIQY
J gene: TRBJ2-4
V gene: TRBV4-3

CDR3 protein: ASSLGTPSSYEQY
J gene: TRBJ2-7
V gene: TRBV5-6

CDR3 protein: ASGRDRGTDTQY
J gene: TRBJ2-3
V gene: TRBV12-5

CDR3 protein: ATSRGLPDSYEQY
J gene: TRBJ2-7
V gene: TRBV15

CDR3 protein: ASRLGRDSQETQY
J gene: TRBJ2-5
V gene: TRBV7-2

CDR3 protein: ASGGSSRGDTQY
J gene: TRBJ2-3
V gene: TRBV6-5

CDR3 protein: ASSVRGTDTQY
J gene: TRBJ2-3
V gene: TRBV5-6

CDR3 protein: ASSLGPGEQY
J gene: TRBJ2-7
V gene: TRBV5-1

CDR3 protein: AWRTGRVTEAF
J gene: TRBJ1-1
V gene: TRBV30

CDR3 protein: ASSYRGDSPLH
J gene: TRBJ1-6
V gene: TRBV2

CDR3 protein: ASRIQLNYGYT
J gene: TRBJ1-2
V gene: TRBV2